The 18 T cell receptor beta chains given below trace back to one sample, sequenced in a study of T cells after yellow fever vaccination. TCRdb recomputed calls from the 5' RACE reads with MiXCR, one row per CDR3 protein. The sample holds about 320,000 distinct CDR3 sequences, around 13% seen once. This specimen consisted of CD4+ T cells sorted from PBMCs, obtained 15 days after the yellow fever booster vaccination. The receptor source for this set is a man between 18 and 29 years old who received the YFV17D yellow fever vaccine.

This clonotype was seen just once. J is TRBJ1-5 and V is TRBV7-2; D is possibly TRBD1 (5 bases). In germline, CDR1 is SGHTA, CDR2 FQGNSA. The ends were cut back, 5 bases at V and 4 bases at J, with 15 bases in the middle. CDR3 size: 15 residues. The CDR3 sequence is CASSGWTFGNQPQHF. The DNA for the CDR3 is TGTGCCAGCAGCGGGTGGACATTCGGTAATCAGCCCCAGCATTTT.

This clonotype showed up just a few times. Sequence at one end of the junction differs from germline and may be a read error. The CDR3 DNA is TGTGCCAGCAGCTTGTACCAGAGGAACGCTGAAGCTTTCTTT. Translation: CASSLYQRNAEAFF. The V gene is TRBV7-8, the J gene TRBJ1-1; D is ambiguous. This CDR3 has 14 amino acids. The germline V gene has CDR1 SGHVS and CDR2 FQNEAQ.

The chain carries TRBV23-1 and TRBJ2-2, with 10 bases fitting TRBD1. TRBV23-1 is filed as an ORF, its function uncertain. This CDR3 has 18 amino acids. J was trimmed by 1 base and V by 2 bases; bases with no gene match: 7. This CDR3 is CASSQRDRGQVNTGELFF. CDR3 nucleotides: TGCGCCAGCAGTCAACGAGACAGGGGGCAGGTGAACACCGGGGAGCTGTTTTTT.

This clonotype was seen more than once but under ten times. V and J are TRBV12-3 or TRBV12-4 and TRBJ1-6; possible D gene TRBD1, 5 bases. The CDR3 contains 16 residues. V lost 5 bases and J 0 bases, leaving 11 bases between the germline ends. CDR3 sequence (DNA): TGTGCCAGCAGTACCAGGGTTAGCTCCTATAATTCACCCCTCCACTTT. Translated: CASSTRVSSYNSPLHF.

The J gene is TRBJ2-7, the V gene TRBV5-1, with TRBD2 matching 9 bases. The V segment lost 0 bases and the J segment 4 bases; nucleotides outside the gene matches: 8. The CDR3 length is 16 residues. CDR1 SGHRS and CDR2 YFSETQ come from the germline V gene. CDR3 nucleotides: TGCGCCAGCAGCTTGGGAGGTAGCGGGGGAAGATACGAGCAGTACTTC. Amino acids: CASSLGGSGGRYEQYF.

The V call is TRBV7-2, the J call TRBJ2-1; TRBD2 matches at 10 bases. The CDR3 loop spans 16 amino acids. The germline V gene encodes CDR1 SGHTA and CDR2 FQGNSA. Unmatched junction bases numbered 14, after V lost 5 bases and J lost 10 bases. DNA for the CDR3: TGTGCCAGCAGCCTTCATGGACTAGCGGTAGTAAAGGAGCAGTTCTTC. Its translation: CASSLHGLAVVKEQFF.

The chain couples TRBV15 to TRBJ1-1; maybe TRBD1 (6 bases). In germline, CDR1 is LNHNV, CDR2 YYDKDF (reference sequence). V lost 3 bases and J 1 base, leaving 6 bases between the germline ends. CDR3 size: 13 residues. The CDR3 reads CATSRDRNTEAFF. The CDR3 DNA follows: TGTGCCACCAGCAGGGACAGGAACACTGAAGCTTTCTTT.

This clonotype came up many times. The V gene is TRBV12-5, the J gene TRBJ2-6, with unresolved D. V lost 1 base and J lost 0, with 4 bases in between. From germline, CDR1 is LGHNT and CDR2 FRNRAP. CDR3 length: 15 amino acids. The CDR3 spells CASGLGHSGANVLTF. The CDR3 bases are TGTGCTAGTGGTTTGGGACACTCTGGGGCCAACGTCCTGACTTTC.

The rearrangement joins TRBV4-2 to TRBJ1-5; weak D call: TRBD1 (5 bases). The CDR3 is made up of 18 amino acids. Trimming took 1 base from V and 5 from J, leaving 21 bases between them. Germline loops: CDR1 LGHNA, CDR2 YNFKEQ. As DNA, the CDR3 is TGTGCCAGCAGCCAAGTGGGGTTACAGGACCACGGGGATCAGCCCCAGCATTTT. This encodes CASSQVGLQDHGDQPQHF.

This clonotype was detected only a few times. This chain links TRBV11-2 with TRBJ1-4; D call uncertain. This CDR3 region has 15 residues. V was pared by 5 bases and J by 4 bases, with 14 bases between. CDR1 and CDR2 (germline): SGHAT, FQNNGV. The CDR3 DNA is TGTGCCAGCAGCGACCAGACGGTTTATAATGAAAAACTGTTTTTT. Its protein product is CASSDQTVYNEKLFF.

This clonotype appeared many times. The genes are TRBV7-9 and TRBJ2-7; D is ambiguous. Between the trimmed V and J ends, which lost 5 bases and 0 bases, there was a span of 17 bases. This CDR3 is built from 16 residues. Germline V CDR1 and CDR2: SEHNR, FQNEAQ (reference sequence). Written as DNA, the CDR3 is TGTGCCAGCAGCCTTGACACCGCTATGACCTCCTACGAGCAGTACTTC. Protein product: CASSLDTAMTSYEQYF.

This clonotype has just a few counts. This chain uses TRBV6-5 with TRBJ2-3; weak D call: TRBD1 (6 bases). V lost 5 bases, J lost 3 bases, and 15 bases lay in between. This CDR3 has 15 amino acids. Germline values: CDR1 MNHEY, CDR2 SVGAGI. This chain's CDR3 is CASSPWTASTDTQYF. CDR3 coding DNA: TGTGCCAGCAGTCCCTGGACAGCTTCAACAGATACGCAGTATTTT.

The chain uses TRBV10-3 and TRBJ2-3; no clear D gene. Trimming took 3 bases from V and 5 from J, leaving 3 bases between them. Looked up from germline, CDR1 is ENHRY and CDR2 is SYGVKD. CDR3 length: 11 amino acids. The CDR3: CAISDLDTQYF. CDR3 sequence (DNA): TGTGCCATCAGTGATCTAGATACGCAGTATTTT.

This clonotype was observed many times. This chain joins TRBV20-1 and TRBJ2-2; tentatively, D is TRBD2 (5 bases). This CDR3 spans 12 amino acids. CDR1 is DFQATT and CDR2 is SNEGSKA in the germline V gene (reference sequence). Trimming cost V 6 bases and J 6 bases, with 11 bases left between them. CDR3 nucleotides: TGCAGTGCGCGGGCGGGCCCCGGGGAGCTGTTTTTT. It specifies CSARAGPGELFF.

The sample holds a few counts of this clonotype. One junction end does not reproduce the germline sequence, and a read error may be involved. This chain's CDR3 is CASSFLANYGYTF. The CDR3 region has the DNA TGTGCCAGCAGTTTTCTAGCTAATTATGGCTACACCTTC. The J gene is TRBJ1-2, the V gene TRBV12-3 or TRBV12-4, with unresolved D. This CDR3 is built from 13 residues.

This clonotype was picked up many times. Written as DNA, the CDR3 is TGTGCCAGCAGCCCCTATGAGGGGTCCTGGCAGTACTTC. It encodes CASSPYEGSWQYF. The chain links TRBV12-3 or TRBV12-4 to TRBJ2-7; D could derive from TRBD1 or TRBD2 (5 bases each). This CDR3 comprises 13 residues. Trimming left V 6 bases short and J 9 bases short, with 18 bases between.

Only a few counts were recorded for this clonotype. The J gene is TRBJ2-1, the V gene TRBV2; 13 nucleotides agree with TRBD2. Germline V gene lookup returns CDR1 SNHLY and CDR2 FYNNEI. This CDR3 is 15 amino acids long. J lost 7 bases, V lost 4 bases, and 4 bases had no gene match. The CDR3 DNA follows: TGTGCCAGCAGTGCGGGACTAGCGGGGACGAATGAGCAGTTCTTC. This gives the protein CASSAGLAGTNEQFF.

The rearrangement uses TRBV27 and TRBJ2-3; no firm D call. V was clipped by 6 bases and J by 5 bases, with 15 bases between them. CDR1 is MNHEY and CDR2 is SMNVEV in the germline V gene (reference sequence). The CDR3 has 14 amino acids. Written as DNA, the CDR3 is TGTGCCAGCAGGCTGATGGGCTCGAAAGATACGCAGTATTTT. It specifies CASRLMGSKDTQYF.